This T cell receptor (beta chain) was recorded in a study of early T cells in non-severe SARS-CoV-2 infection (TCRdb year 2021). Study-wide context: Because TCR sequencing was done on bulk RNA from unsorted whole blood, the alpha and beta chains could not be paired.

The library was built by means of 5' RACE. Data came from a NextSeq 500. To correct for sequencing error and PCR bias, the TCR library protocol tagged individual cDNA molecules with unique molecular identifiers. Sequencing covered both TCR alpha and beta chains, and within each sample the abundances of alpha and beta sequences were tightly co-correlated. The study's own analysis went as follows. Decombinator V4 was used to perform V gene, J gene and CDR3 annotation of TCR sequences. Expanded TCRs were defined as changing significantly between any two time points under a Poisson model with p below 0.0001. Abundances of TCRs were expressed as counts per million after normalisation to the total number of TCRs sequenced in each sample. MAIT TCRs were defined by TRAV1-2 paired with TRAJ12, TRAJ20 or TRAJ33, and iNKT TCRs by TRAV10 paired with TRAJ18. VDJdb, accessed on 1 November 2021, was searched for TCRs annotated for CMV, EBV and SARS-CoV-2, and TCRs annotated for more than one antigen were excluded. TCRdb applied fastp at Q25 and MiXCR to the public reads, then kept only in-frame beta chains. Entries that share a CDR3 protein sequence are merged under the most common genes and DNA. TCRdb, not the authors, supplied the V and J calls. The sample data list some 97,000 distinct CDR3 sequences, and 11% of these were observed just once. The ten largest clones add up to under 5% of the sample.

In the case of this clonotype: What this receptor recognizes is not known. No much larger clonotype is one base removed from it; base qualities were not supplied.

Points the paper makes about the study in general: VDJdb matching was skewed toward anti-spike CD8 responses and likely underestimated virus-specific expansions by missing private and CD4 specificities.

CDR1 and CDR2, looked up from the germline V gene (reference sequence), are LNHDA and SQIVND. The CDR3 runs 14 residues from the cysteine to the phenylalanine. Only the CDR3 region is kept as DNA, spanning 42 bases read in frame from base 1. V loses 6 bases, J loses 4 bases, and the germline ends lie 13 bases apart. This was a case-control study nested in a cohort of healthcare workers in London, UK, who had nasopharyngeal swab PCR tests and blood samples taken every week. Between 23 and 31 March 2020, the week of the UK lockdown, healthcare workers were enrolled and then followed up weekly for as long as 16 weeks.

The sequenced sample was whole blood, obtained at baseline. The sequence derives from an adult who was a healthcare worker with PCR-confirmed SARS-CoV-2 infection or an uninfected control (not recorded which). The V gene is TRBV19 and the J gene is TRBJ2-1; TRBD2 is perhaps the D gene, given 5 matching bases. The bases read TGTGCCAGTAGCGAAAGGGAGCCTTACAATGAGCAGTTCTTC. This is translated as CASSEREPYNEQFF.